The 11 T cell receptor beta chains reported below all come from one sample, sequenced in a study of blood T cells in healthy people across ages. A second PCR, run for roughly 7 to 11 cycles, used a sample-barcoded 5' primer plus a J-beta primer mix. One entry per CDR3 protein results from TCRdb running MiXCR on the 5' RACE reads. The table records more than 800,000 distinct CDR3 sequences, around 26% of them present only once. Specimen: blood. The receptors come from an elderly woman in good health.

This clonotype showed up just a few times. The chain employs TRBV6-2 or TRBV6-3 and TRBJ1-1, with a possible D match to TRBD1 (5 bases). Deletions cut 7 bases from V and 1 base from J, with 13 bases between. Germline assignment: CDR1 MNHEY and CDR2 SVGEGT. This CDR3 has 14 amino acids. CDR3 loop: CASTEGGGNTEAFF. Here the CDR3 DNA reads TGTGCCAGCACCGAAGGCGGGGGGAACACTGAAGCTTTCTTT.

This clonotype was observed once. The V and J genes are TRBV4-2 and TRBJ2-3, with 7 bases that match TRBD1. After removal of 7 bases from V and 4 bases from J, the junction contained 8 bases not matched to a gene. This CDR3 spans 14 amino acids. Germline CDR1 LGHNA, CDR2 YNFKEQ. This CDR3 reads CASTDRPNADTQYF. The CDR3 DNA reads TGTGCCAGCACGGACAGGCCAAACGCAGATACGCAGTATTTT.

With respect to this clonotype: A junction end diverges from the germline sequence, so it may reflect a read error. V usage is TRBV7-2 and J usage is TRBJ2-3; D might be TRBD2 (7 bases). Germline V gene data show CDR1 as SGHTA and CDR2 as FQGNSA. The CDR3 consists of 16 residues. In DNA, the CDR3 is TGTGCTAGCAGCCCTGGGGGGGGGCCATTCACAGATACGCAGTATTTT. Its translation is CASSPGGGPFTDTQYF. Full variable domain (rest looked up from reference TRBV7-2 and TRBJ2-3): GAGVSQSPSNKVTEKGKDVELRCDPISGHTALYWYRQSLGQGLEFLIYFQGNSAPDKSGLPSDRFSAERTGGSVSTLTIQRTQQEDSAVYLCASSPGGGPFTDTQYFGPGTRLTVL.

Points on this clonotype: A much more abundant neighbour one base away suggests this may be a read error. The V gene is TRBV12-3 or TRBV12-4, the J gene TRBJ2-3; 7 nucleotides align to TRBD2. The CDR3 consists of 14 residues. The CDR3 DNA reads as TGTGCCAGCAGTTCCGGACTAGAGAGAGATGCGCAGTATTTT. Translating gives CASSSGLERDAQYF.

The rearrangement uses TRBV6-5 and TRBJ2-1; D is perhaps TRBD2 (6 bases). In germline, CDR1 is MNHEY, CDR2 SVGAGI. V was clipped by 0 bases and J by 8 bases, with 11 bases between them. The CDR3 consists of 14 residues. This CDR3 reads CASSYSTSFDEQFF. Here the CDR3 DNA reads TGTGCCAGCAGTTACTCGACTAGTTTCGATGAGCAGTTCTTC.

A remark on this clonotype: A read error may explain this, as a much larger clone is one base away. The CDR3: CASSSLGQETQFF. The DNA of the CDR3 is TGTGCCAGCAGTTCCCTAGGCCAAGAGACCCAGTTCTTC. The V gene is TRBV12-3 or TRBV12-4, the J gene TRBJ2-5; D is unclear. The J call could be wrong; TRBJ2-1 is a better fit for the DNA end. The CDR3 totals 13 residues.

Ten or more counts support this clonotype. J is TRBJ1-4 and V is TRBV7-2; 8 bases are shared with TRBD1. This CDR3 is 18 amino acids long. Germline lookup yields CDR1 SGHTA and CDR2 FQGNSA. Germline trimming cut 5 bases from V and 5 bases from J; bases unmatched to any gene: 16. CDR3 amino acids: CASSHRGPARGPNEKLFF. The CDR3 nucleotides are TGTGCCAGCAGCCACCGAGGGCCGGCCAGGGGGCCAAATGAAAAACTGTTTTTT.

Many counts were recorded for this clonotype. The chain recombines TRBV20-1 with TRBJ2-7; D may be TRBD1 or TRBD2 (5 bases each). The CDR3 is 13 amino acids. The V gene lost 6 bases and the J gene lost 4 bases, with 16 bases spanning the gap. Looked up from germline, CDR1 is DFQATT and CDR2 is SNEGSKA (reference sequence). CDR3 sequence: CSAPRGNGYEQYF. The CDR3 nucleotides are TGCAGTGCCCCGAGGGGAAACGGTTACGAGCAGTACTTC.

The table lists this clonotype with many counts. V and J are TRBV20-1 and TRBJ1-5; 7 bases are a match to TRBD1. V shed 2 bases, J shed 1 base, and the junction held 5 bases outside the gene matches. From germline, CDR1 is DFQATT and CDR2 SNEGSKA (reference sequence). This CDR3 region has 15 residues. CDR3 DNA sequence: TGCAGTGCTAGACCAACAGGGGACAGCAATCAGCCCCAGCATTTT. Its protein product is CSARPTGDSNQPQHF.

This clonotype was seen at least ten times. CDR3 protein: CASSESWGPKPGTF. DNA of the CDR3: TGTGCCAGCAGTGAATCCTGGGGACCGAAACCCGGCACCTTC. The J gene is TRBJ1-2, the V gene TRBV6-1, with TRBD1 as a possible D gene (5 bases). Germline CDR1 reads MNHNS; CDR2 reads SASEGT. This CDR3 comprises 14 residues. Trimming pared 2 bases from V and 13 bases from J, leaving 20 bases between.

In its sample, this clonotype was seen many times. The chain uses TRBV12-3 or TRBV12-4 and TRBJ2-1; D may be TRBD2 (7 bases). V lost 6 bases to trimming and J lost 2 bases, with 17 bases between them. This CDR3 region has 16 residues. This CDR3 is CASRNDRGATYNEQFF. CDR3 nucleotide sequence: TGTGCCAGCAGAAATGATCGGGGGGCCACCTACAATGAGCAGTTCTTC.